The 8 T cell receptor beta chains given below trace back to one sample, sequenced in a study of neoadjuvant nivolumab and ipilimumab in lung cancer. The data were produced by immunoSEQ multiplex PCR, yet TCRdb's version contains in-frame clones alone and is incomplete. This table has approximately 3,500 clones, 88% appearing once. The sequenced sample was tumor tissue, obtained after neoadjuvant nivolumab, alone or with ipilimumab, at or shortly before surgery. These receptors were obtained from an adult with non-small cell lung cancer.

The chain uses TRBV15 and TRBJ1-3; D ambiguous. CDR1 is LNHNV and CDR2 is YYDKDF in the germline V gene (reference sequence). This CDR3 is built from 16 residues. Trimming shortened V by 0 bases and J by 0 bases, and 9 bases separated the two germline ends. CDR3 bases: TGTGCCACCAGCAGAGATTCCGCTTCCTCTGGAAACACCATATATTTT. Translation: CATSRDSASSGNTIYF.

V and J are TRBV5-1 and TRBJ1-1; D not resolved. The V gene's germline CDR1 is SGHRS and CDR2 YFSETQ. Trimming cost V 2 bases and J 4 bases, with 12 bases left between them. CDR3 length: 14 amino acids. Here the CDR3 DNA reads TGCGCCAGCAGCTTTAGGAAGATGGGCACTGAAGCTTTCTTT. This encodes CASSFRKMGTEAFF.

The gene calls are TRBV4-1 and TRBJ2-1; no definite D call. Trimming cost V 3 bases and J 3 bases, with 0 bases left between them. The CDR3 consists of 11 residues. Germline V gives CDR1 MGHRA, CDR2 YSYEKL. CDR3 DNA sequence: TGCGCCAGCAGCCACTACAATGAGCAGTTCTTC. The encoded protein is CASSHYNEQFF.

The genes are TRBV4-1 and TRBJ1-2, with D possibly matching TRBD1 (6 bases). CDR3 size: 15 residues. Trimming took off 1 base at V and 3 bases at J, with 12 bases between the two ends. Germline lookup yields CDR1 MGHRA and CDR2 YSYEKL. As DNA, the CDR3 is TGCGCCAGCAGCCAAGGTCCGGGGGCTGACTATGGCTACACCTTC. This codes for CASSQGPGADYGYTF.

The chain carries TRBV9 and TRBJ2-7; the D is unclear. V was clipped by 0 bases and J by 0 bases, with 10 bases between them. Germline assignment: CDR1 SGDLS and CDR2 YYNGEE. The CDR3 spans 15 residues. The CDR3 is CASSVAAFSSYEQYF. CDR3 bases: TGTGCCAGCAGCGTAGCGGCTTTTAGCTCCTACGAGCAGTACTTC.

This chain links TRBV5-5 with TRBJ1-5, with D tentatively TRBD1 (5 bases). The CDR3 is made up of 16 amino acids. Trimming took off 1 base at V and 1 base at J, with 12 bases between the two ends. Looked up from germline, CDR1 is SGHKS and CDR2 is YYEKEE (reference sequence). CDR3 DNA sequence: TGTGCCAGCAGCTTGAGCGGGCCAGGGAGCAATCAGCCCCAGCATTTT. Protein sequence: CASSLSGPGSNQPQHF.

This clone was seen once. CDR3 in amino acids: CASSSGGASSYNEQFF. The CDR3 nucleotides read TGTGCCAGCAGTAGCGGGGGGGCTTCTTCCTACAATGAGCAGTTCTTC. This chain uses TRBV7-3 with TRBJ2-1, with 11 bases matching TRBD2. Germline CDR1 is SGHTA and CDR2 is FQGTGA. CDR3 size: 16 residues. V was pared by 6 bases and J by 1 base, with 5 bases of the junction left unmatched.

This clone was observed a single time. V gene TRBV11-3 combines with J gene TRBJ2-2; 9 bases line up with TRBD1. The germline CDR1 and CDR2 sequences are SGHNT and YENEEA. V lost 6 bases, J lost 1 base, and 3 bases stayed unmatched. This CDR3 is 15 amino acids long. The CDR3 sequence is CASRGQGENTGELFF. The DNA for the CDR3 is TGTGCCAGCAGGGGACAGGGTGAGAACACCGGGGAGCTGTTTTTT.